The 19 T cell receptor beta chains below were found in one sample sequenced in a study of cytotoxic CD8 clonotypes in ibrutinib-treated CLL. This table comes from immunoSEQ multiplex PCR, and its TCRdb copy is limited to in-frame clones, with some not included. In the table there are roughly 180,000 clones, roughly 72% of which are singletons. Sample: PBMCs, taken after 24 months of ibrutinib treatment. These receptors came from a human donor with chronic lymphocytic leukemia.

The chain links TRBV4-3 to TRBJ2-7; TRBD2 aligns across 7 bases. The CDR3 is 14 amino acids. Per germline, CDR1 LGHNA and CDR2 YSLEER. Germline trimming cut 5 bases from V and 0 bases from J; bases unmatched to any gene: 4. CDR3 loop: CASSEGRGSYEQYF. The CDR3 coding sequence is TGCGCCAGCAGCGAGGGGAGGGGCTCCTACGAGCAGTACTTC.

This chain connects TRBV7-2 to TRBJ2-3, with D hard to call. Germline assignment: CDR1 SGHTA and CDR2 FQGNSA. The CDR3 runs 14 residues. V was trimmed by 1 base and J by 2 bases, leaving 7 bases between them. Here the CDR3 DNA reads TGTGCCAGCAGCTTAGGACAACCCACAGATACGCAGTATTTT. This gives the protein CASSLGQPTDTQYF.

This sequence joins TRBV6-6 and TRBJ1-1, with D uncertain. This CDR3 comprises 13 residues. The V end lost 7 bases, the J end lost 5 bases, and 14 bases lay between the germline ends. The germline V gene encodes CDR1 MNHNY and CDR2 SVGAGI (reference sequence). Written as DNA, the CDR3 is TGTGCCAGCAATCGGGGTCTAGGGACTGAAGCTTTCTTT. Translating it yields CASNRGLGTEAFF.

This clone was seen only a few times. This rearrangement joins TRBV30 to TRBJ2-7; 9 bases are shared with TRBD1. The ends lost 5 bases at V and 4 bases at J; junction bases unmatched: 3. The CDR3 sequence is 12 residues long. The germline CDR1 and CDR2 sequences are GTSNPN and SVGIG (reference sequence). The CDR3 DNA sequence: TGTGCCTGGGGGACAGGGCTGTACGAGCAGTACTTC. This gives the protein CAWGTGLYEQYF.

This clone was found a few times. This chain joins TRBV19 and TRBJ1-1; D may be TRBD1 (5 bases). The CDR3 consists of 14 residues. Trimming took off 5 bases at V and 4 bases at J, with 14 bases between the two ends. Looked up from germline, CDR1 is LNHDA and CDR2 is SQIVND (reference sequence). The CDR3 sequence: CASSQIAGLTEAFF. The CDR3 DNA follows: TGTGCCAGTAGTCAGATTGCAGGGCTCACTGAAGCTTTCTTT.

This clone was seen only once. The rearrangement links TRBV11-2 to TRBJ1-1; D is undetermined. V lost 5 bases and J 0 bases, leaving 7 bases between the germline ends. The length of the CDR3 is 13 residues. The germline CDR1 and CDR2 sequences are SGHAT and FQNNGV. CDR3 residues: CASSPRMNTEAFF. CDR3 DNA sequence: TGTGCCAGCAGCCCCCGCATGAACACTGAAGCTTTCTTT.

This chain connects TRBV16 to TRBJ2-5, with 11 bases lining up with TRBD1. V was clipped by 2 bases and J by 5 bases; unmatched bases: 4. This CDR3 is 15 amino acids long. Germline V gene lookup returns CDR1 KGHSY and CDR2 FQNENV. DNA of the CDR3: TGTGCCAGCAGCCAACCGGACAGGGGGCGGGAGACCCAGTACTTC. The encoded protein is CASSQPDRGRETQYF.

The chain uses TRBV30 and TRBJ1-4; 9 bases align to TRBD1. The V segment lost 5 bases and the J segment 7 bases; nucleotides outside the gene matches: 8. Germline assignment: CDR1 GTSNPN and CDR2 SVGIG (reference sequence). This CDR3 contains 14 residues. The CDR3 DNA reads TGTGCCTGGGATCGAGGGACAGGGACTGAAAAACTGTTTTTT. Amino acids: CAWDRGTGTEKLFF. Together with reference TRBV30 and TRBJ1-4, the CDR3 gives the full variable domain: SQTIHQWPATLVQPVGSPLSLECTVEGTSNPNLYWYRQAAGRGLQLLFYSVGIGQISSEVPQNLSASRPQDRQFILSSKKLLLSDSGFYLCAWDRGTGTEKLFFGSGTQLSVL.

CDR3: CASSQMGGAGEKLFF. Here the CDR3 DNA reads TGCGCCAGCAGCCAGATGGGGGGCGCAGGGGAAAAACTGTTTTTT. The V gene is TRBV5-1, the J gene TRBJ1-4; D may be TRBD1 (6 bases). The CDR3 totals 15 residues. CDR1 and CDR2 (germline): SGHRS, YFSETQ. Trimming took off 4 bases at V and 8 bases at J, with 18 bases between the two ends.

The chain combines TRBV9 with TRBJ2-5; perhaps TRBD1 as D (5 bases). Per the germline V gene, CDR1 is SGDLS and CDR2 is YYNGEE. The CDR3 is made up of 14 amino acids. Trimming pared 0 bases from V and 5 bases from J, leaving 11 bases between. Written as DNA, the CDR3 is TGTGCCAGCAGCGTAGATAATAGGGGCGAGACCCAGTACTTC. Its translation is CASSVDNRGETQYF.

This rearrangement joins TRBV4-2 to TRBJ1-5, with D possibly TRBD1 on 5 matching bases. Trimming pared 0 bases from V and 15 bases from J, leaving 15 bases between. The CDR3 is 13 amino acids. Germline loops: CDR1 LGHNA, CDR2 YNFKEQ. The CDR3 DNA is TGTGCCAGCAGCCAAGATCGGGGGGGTCCTCTGCATTTT. It translates to CASSQDRGGPLHF.

This clone was seen only a few times. This chain links TRBV4-2 with TRBJ2-1; D call uncertain. The V end lost 2 bases, the J end lost 4 bases, and 6 bases lay between the germline ends. The germline V gene encodes CDR1 LGHNA and CDR2 YNFKEQ. The CDR3 spans 13 residues. The CDR3 DNA is TGTGCCAGCAGCCAATTTGGTTACAATGAGCAGTTCTTC. Protein: CASSQFGYNEQFF.

The CDR3 bases are TGCGCCAGCAGCTTGGTTGGGGGCTCCTACGAGCAGTACTTC. Protein sequence: CASSLVGGSYEQYF. The J gene is TRBJ2-7, the V gene TRBV5-1; D possibly matches TRBD1 or TRBD2 (5 bases each). V lost 0 bases and J 0 bases, leaving 7 bases between the germline ends. Germline CDR1 SGHRS, CDR2 YFSETQ. This CDR3 region has 14 residues.

CDR3 sequence reads: CASSVEAGVLVRQYF. The CDR3 bases are TGTGCCAGCAGCGTAGAGGCAGGGGTGTTGGTTCGGCAGTACTTC. The rearrangement uses TRBV9 and TRBJ2-7; maybe TRBD1 (6 bases). V lost 0 bases and J 9 bases, leaving 19 bases between the germline ends. Germline CDR1 is SGDLS and CDR2 is YYNGEE. The CDR3 length is 15 residues.

This chain connects TRBV9 to TRBJ2-1; a weak D match, TRBD2 (6 bases). This CDR3 comprises 15 residues. The V and J ends lost 1 base and 8 bases respectively, with 16 bases between them. The germline gives CDR1 SGDLS, CDR2 YYNGEE. The CDR3 is CASSVSWSSEYEQFF. CDR3 in DNA: TGTGCCAGCAGCGTATCTTGGTCTAGCGAGTATGAGCAGTTCTTC.

In this sample, this clone turned up once. V gene TRBV23-1 combines with J gene TRBJ2-3; 10 bases map to TRBD1. TRBV23-1 is noted as an ORF with a role that remains uncertain. V lost 5 bases and J lost 5; bases outside the gene matches: 4. This CDR3 has 14 residues. DNA of the CDR3: TGCGCCAGCAGTATTGGACAGGGGGGAGATACGCAGTATTTT. This gives the protein CASSIGQGGDTQYF.

The sample holds one count of this clone. This CDR3 is CASSLAQYRGSLLNEQYF. The CDR3 DNA reads TGTGCCAGCAGCTTAGCGCAGTACAGGGGGTCCCTTTTGAACGAGCAGTACTTC. The J gene is TRBJ2-7, the V gene TRBV7-8, with TRBD1 matching over 8 bases. The CDR3 runs 18 residues. Germline CDR1 SGHVS, CDR2 FQNEAQ. With 0 bases clipped from V and 5 bases from J, the junction kept 15 bases outside the gene matches. Looking up the rest from reference TRBV7-8 and TRBJ2-7 gives the full variable domain: GAGVSQSPRYKVAKRGQDVALRCDPISGHVSLFWYQQALGQGPEFLTYFQNEAQLDKSGLPSDRFFAERPEGSVSTLKIQRTQQEDSAVYLCASSLAQYRGSLLNEQYFGPGTRLTVT.

This chain joins TRBV7-8 and TRBJ1-2; the D gene is possibly TRBD1 (6 bases). This CDR3 contains 14 residues. Germline CDR1 reads SGHVS; CDR2 reads FQNEAQ. Trimming removed 2 bases at V and 6 bases at J, with 13 bases between. The CDR3 reads CASSLSTGTHGYTF. For the CDR3, the DNA is TGTGCCAGCAGCTTATCCACAGGGACGCATGGCTACACCTTC.

Here the CDR3 DNA reads TGTGCCAGCAACCGGGACCGAGGCAATCAGCCCCAGCATTTT. It yields the protein CASNRDRGNQPQHF. The J gene is TRBJ1-5, the V gene TRBV6-5, with D possibly being TRBD1 (5 bases). Germline V gene sequence: CDR1 MNHEY, CDR2 SVGAGI. Deletions cut 7 bases from V and 2 bases from J, with 12 bases between. The CDR3 has 14 amino acids.